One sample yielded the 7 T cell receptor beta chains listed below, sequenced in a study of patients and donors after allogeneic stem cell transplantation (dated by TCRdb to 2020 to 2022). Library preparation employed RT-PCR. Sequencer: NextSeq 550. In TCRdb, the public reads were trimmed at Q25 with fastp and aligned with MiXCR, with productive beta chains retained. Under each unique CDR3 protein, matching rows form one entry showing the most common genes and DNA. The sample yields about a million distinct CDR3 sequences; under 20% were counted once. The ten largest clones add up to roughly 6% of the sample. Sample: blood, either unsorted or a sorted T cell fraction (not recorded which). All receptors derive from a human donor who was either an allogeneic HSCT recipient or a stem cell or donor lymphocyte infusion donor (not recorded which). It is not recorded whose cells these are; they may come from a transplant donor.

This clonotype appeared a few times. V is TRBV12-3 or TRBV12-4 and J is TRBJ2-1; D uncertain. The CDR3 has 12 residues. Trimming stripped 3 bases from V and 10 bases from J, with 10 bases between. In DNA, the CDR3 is TGTGCCAGCAGTTTTTATATGTACGAGCAGTTCTTC. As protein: CASSFYMYEQFF.

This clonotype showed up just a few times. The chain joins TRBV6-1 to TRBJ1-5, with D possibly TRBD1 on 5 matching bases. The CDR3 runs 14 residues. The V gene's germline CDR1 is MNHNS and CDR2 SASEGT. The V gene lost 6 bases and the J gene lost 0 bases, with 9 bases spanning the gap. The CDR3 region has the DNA TGTGCCAGCAGGGAAAGGGGTAGCAATCAGCCCCAGCATTTT. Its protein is CASRERGSNQPQHF.

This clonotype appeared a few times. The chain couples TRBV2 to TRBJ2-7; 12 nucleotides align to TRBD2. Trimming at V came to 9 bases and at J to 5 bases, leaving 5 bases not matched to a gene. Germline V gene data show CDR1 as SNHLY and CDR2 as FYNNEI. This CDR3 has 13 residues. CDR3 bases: TGTGCCAGGACTAGCGGGGGAAGAAACGAGCAGTACTTC. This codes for CARTSGGRNEQYF.

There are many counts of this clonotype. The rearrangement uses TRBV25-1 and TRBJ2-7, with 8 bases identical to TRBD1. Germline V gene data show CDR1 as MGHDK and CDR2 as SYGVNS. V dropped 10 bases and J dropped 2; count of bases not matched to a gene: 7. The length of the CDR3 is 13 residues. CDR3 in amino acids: CATSDRAPYEQYF. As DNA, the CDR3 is TGTGCCACTTCGGACAGGGCCCCCTACGAGCAGTACTTC.

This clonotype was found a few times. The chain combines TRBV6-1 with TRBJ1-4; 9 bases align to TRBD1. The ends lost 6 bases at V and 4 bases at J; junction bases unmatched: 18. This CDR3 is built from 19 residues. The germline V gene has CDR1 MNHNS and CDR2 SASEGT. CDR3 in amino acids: CASSAGQGRTGRGNEKLFF. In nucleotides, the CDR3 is TGTGCCAGCAGCGCGGGACAGGGAAGGACCGGACGGGGTAATGAAAAACTGTTTTTT.

The CDR3 is CASSPPSGKRPEAFF. The DNA for the CDR3 is TGTGCCAGCAGCCCCCCTAGTGGGAAGCGGCCTGAAGCTTTCTTT. The chain links TRBV6-1 to TRBJ1-1; D gene uncertain. Germline assignment: CDR1 MNHNS and CDR2 SASEGT. This CDR3 has 15 residues. Trimming pared 6 bases from V and 6 bases from J, leaving 20 bases between.

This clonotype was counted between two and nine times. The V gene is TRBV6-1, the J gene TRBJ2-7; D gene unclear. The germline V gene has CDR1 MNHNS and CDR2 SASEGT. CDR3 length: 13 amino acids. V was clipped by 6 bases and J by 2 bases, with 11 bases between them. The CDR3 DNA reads TGTGCCAGCAGGGGAACACTTACCTACGAGCAGTACTTC. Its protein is CASRGTLTYEQYF.